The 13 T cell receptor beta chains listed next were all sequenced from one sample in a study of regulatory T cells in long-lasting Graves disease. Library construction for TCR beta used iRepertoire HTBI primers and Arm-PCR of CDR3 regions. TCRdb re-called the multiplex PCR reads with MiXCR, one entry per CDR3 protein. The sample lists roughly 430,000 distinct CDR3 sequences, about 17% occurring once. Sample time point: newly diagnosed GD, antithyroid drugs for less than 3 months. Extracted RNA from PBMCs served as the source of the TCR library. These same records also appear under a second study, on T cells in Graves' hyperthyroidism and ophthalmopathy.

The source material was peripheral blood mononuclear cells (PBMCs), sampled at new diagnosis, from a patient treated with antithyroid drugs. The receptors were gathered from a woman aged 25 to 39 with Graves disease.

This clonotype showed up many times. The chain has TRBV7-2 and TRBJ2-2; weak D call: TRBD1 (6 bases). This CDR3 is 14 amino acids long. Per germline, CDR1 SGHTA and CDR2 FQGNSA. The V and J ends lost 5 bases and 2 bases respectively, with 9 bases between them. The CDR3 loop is CASSRDINTGELFF. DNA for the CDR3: TGTGCCAGCAGCAGGGACATTAACACCGGGGAGCTGTTTTTT.

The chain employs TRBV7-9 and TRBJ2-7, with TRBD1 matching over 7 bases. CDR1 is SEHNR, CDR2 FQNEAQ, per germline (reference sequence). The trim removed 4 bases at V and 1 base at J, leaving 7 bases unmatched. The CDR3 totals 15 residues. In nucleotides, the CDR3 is TGTGCCAGCAGCTGGCCGGGACAGCCATCCTACGAGCAGTACTTC. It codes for CASSWPGQPSYEQYF.

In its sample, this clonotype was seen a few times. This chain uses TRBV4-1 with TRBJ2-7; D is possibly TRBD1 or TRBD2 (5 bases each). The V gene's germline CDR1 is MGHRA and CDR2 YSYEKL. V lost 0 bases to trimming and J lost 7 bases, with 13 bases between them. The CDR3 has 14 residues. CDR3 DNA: TGCGCCAGCAGCCAAGAGGGAGCAGGGTGGGAGCAGTACTTC. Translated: CASSQEGAGWEQYF.

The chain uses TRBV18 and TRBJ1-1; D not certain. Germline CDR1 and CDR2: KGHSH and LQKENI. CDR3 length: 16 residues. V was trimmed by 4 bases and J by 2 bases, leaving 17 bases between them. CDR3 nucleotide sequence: TGTGCCAGCTCACTAGCGGCCGAGGGCTCTAACACTGAAGCTTTCTTT. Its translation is CASSLAAEGSNTEAFF.

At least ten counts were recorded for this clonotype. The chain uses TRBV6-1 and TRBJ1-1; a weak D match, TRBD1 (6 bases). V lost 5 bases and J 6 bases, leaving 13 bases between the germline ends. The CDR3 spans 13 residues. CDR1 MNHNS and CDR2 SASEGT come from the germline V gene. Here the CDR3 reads CASSKNRDAEAFF. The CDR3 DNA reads TGTGCCAGCAGTAAGAACAGGGACGCTGAAGCTTTCTTT.

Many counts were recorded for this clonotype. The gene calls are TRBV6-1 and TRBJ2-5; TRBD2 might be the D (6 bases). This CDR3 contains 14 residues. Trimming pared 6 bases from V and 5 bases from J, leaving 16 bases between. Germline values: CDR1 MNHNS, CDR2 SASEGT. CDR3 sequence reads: CASSSAGGWETQYF. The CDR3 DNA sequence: TGTGCCAGCAGCTCAGCGGGCGGGTGGGAGACCCAGTACTTC.

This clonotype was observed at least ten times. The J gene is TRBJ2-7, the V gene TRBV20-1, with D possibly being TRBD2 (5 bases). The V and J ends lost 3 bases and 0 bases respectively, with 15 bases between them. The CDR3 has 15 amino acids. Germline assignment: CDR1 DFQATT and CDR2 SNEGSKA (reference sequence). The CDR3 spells CSASSGSESSYEQYF. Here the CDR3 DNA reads TGCAGTGCTAGCAGCGGTAGCGAGAGCTCCTACGAGCAGTACTTC.

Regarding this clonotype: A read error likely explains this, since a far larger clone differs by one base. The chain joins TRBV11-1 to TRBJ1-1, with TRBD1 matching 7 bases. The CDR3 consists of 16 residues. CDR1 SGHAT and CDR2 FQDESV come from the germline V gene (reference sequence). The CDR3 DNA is TGCGCCAGCAGCCCTTGGACAGGAAGCGTGAACACTGAAGCTTTCTTT. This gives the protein CASSPWTGSVNTEAFF.

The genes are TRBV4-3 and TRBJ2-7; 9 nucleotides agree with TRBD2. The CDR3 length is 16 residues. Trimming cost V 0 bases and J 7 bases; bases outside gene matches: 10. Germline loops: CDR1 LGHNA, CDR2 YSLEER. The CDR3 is CASSQDPQAGGGEQYF. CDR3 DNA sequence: TGCGCCAGCAGCCAAGATCCCCAGGCGGGAGGGGGTGAGCAGTACTTC.

The CDR3 here is CASSLGDTPYEQYF. The CDR3 coding sequence is TGTGCCAGCAGCTTGGGGGACACCCCCTACGAGCAGTACTTC. J is TRBJ2-7 and V is TRBV5-4, with a possible D match to TRBD1 (6 bases). The CDR3 is made up of 14 amino acids. V lost 0 bases and J 2 bases, leaving 9 bases between the germline ends. The germline V gene has CDR1 SGHNT and CDR2 YYREEE (reference sequence). Variable domain in full (rest from reference TRBV5-4 and TRBJ2-7): ETGVTQSPTHLIKTRGQQVTLRCSSQSGHNTVSWYQQALGQGPQFIFQYYREEENGRGNFPPRFSGLQFPNYSSELNVNALELDDSALYLCASSLGDTPYEQYFGPGTRLTVT.

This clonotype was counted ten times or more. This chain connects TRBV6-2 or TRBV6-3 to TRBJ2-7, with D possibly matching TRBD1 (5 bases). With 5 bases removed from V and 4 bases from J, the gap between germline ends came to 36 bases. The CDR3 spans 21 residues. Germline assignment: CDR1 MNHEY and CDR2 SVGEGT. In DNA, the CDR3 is TGTGCCAGCAGTCCACAAAAGATGGACACCGTTTCTGGTAGGATCCGATACGAGCAGTACTTC. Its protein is CASSPQKMDTVSGRIRYEQYF.

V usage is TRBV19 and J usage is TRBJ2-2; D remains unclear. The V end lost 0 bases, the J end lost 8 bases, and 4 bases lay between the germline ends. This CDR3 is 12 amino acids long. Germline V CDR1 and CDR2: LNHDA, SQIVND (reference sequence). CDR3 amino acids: CASSIERGELFF. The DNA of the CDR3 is TGTGCCAGTAGTATAGAGAGAGGGGAGCTGTTTTTT. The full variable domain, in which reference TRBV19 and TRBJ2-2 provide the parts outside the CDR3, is DGGITQSPKYLFRKEGQNVTLSCEQNLNHDAMYWYRQDPGQGLRLIYYSQIVNDFQKGDIAEGYSVSREKKESFPLTVTSAQKNPTAFYLCASSIERGELFFGEGSRLTVL.

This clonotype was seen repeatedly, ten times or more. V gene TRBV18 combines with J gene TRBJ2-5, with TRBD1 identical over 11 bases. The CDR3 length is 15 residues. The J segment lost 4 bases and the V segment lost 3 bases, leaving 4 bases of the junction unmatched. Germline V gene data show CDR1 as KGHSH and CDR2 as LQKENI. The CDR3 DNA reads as TGTGCCAGCTCACCGCCGGACAGGGGGCGAGAGACCCAGTACTTC. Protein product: CASSPPDRGRETQYF. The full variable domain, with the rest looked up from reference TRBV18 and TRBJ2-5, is NAGVMQNPRHLVRRRGQEARLRCSPMKGHSHVYWYRQLPEEGLKFMVYLQKENIIDESGMPKERFSAEFPKEGPSILRIQQVVRGDSAAYFCASSPPDRGRETQYFGPGTRLLVL.